This T cell receptor beta chain originates from a study of blood T cells in healthy people across ages. With a J-beta primer mix and a sample-barcoded 5' primer, a second PCR ran about 7 to 12 cycles. TCRdb reprocessed the 5' RACE reads via MiXCR and lists one record per CDR3 protein. This sample has 1.5 million to 2 million distinct CDR3 sequences; approximately 50% occur once, and the top ten carry 2.1%. In germline, CDR1 is DFQATT, CDR2 SNEGSKA (reference sequence). Trimming took 7 bases from V and 3 from J; bases not matched to a gene: 9. The CDR3 runs to 13 residues. This rearrangement joins TRBV20-1 to TRBJ2-7; 7 bases line up with TRBD1. This clonotype was obtained from a middle-aged woman in good health. The sample comprised blood. CDR3 region: CSGRQGSLYEQYF. In DNA form, the CDR3 reads TGCAGTGGCAGACAGGGCAGCCTCTACGAGCAGTACTTC.